These 17 T cell receptor beta chains were sequenced from one sample in a study of blood T cell repertoires in COVID-19 (dated by TCRdb to about 2020). Library generation was performed with the immunoSEQ multiplex PCR assay. The table comes from immuneACCESS by way of TCRdb, which keeps in-frame sequences with V and J called. Part of the clones is missing from these tables; in studies checked, under half for an unresolved V gene and the rest for unknown reasons. The sample contains about 400,000 clones, 80% to 90% of them found a single time. The ten largest clones take up roughly 1.4% of the sample. Sequenced: peripheral blood. The receptors shown here come from a woman aged 25 to 45 with active or convalescent COVID-19.

The CDR3 spells CASSFKTGDMNTEAFF. CDR3 nucleotide sequence: TGCGCCAGCAGCTTTAAGACAGGTGACATGAACACTGAAGCTTTCTTT. This sequence joins TRBV5-1 and TRBJ1-1; possible D gene TRBD1, 6 bases. This CDR3 has 16 residues. From germline, CDR1 is SGHRS and CDR2 YFSETQ. Trimming stripped 2 bases from V and 0 bases from J, with 14 bases between. The full variable domain, in which reference TRBV5-1 and TRBJ1-1 provide the parts outside the CDR3, is KAGVTQTPRYLIKTRGQQVTLSCSPISGHRSVSWYQQTPGQGLQFLFEYFSETQRNKGNFPGRFSGRQFSNSRSEMNVSTLELGDSALYLCASSFKTGDMNTEAFFGQGTRLTVV.

The rearrangement uses TRBV6-4 and TRBJ2-3; TRBD2 aligns across 14 bases. The CDR3 runs 16 residues. V gave up 7 bases and J gave up 3 bases; unmatched junction bases: 6. CDR1 and CDR2 from the germline V gene are MRHNA and SNTAGT. The DNA for the CDR3 is TGTGCCAGCACCGCGACTAGCGGGGGGGCAACAGATACGCAGTATTTT. Amino acids: CASTATSGGATDTQYF.

The chain couples TRBV5-4 to TRBJ2-3, with 7 bases that match TRBD1. V lost 3 bases to trimming and J lost 4 bases; unmatched junction nucleotides: 5. Germline V gene data show CDR1 as SGHNT and CDR2 as YYREEE (reference sequence). This CDR3 is built from 14 residues. The CDR3 coding sequence is TGTGCCAGCAGCTCGAGACAGGGTCCAGATACGCAGTATTTT. Translation: CASSSRQGPDTQYF.

The chain joins TRBV27 to TRBJ2-1; 8 bases agree with TRBD2. V gave up 5 bases and J gave up 9 bases; unmatched junction bases: 21. The germline CDR1 and CDR2 sequences are MNHEY and SMNVEV (reference sequence). CDR3 size: 18 residues. The CDR3 protein is CASSHRPVLSGIGAEQFF. The CDR3 DNA sequence: TGTGCCAGCAGTCATCGACCCGTACTTAGCGGGATCGGGGCTGAGCAGTTCTTC.

The chain couples TRBV15 to TRBJ2-1; D possibly corresponds to TRBD2 (5 bases). The CDR3 loop spans 15 amino acids. Trimming cost V 1 base and J 2 bases, with 9 bases left between them. Germline V gives CDR1 LNHNV, CDR2 YYDKDF (reference sequence). CDR3 DNA: TGTGCCACCAGCAGAGTTAGCGAGACCTACAATGAGCAGTTCTTC. Its protein is CATSRVSETYNEQFF.

The J gene is TRBJ1-4, the V gene TRBV15; maybe TRBD1 (6 bases). The CDR3 runs to 17 residues. V was shortened by 0 bases and J by 5 bases, with 16 bases between the two germline ends. Germline lookup yields CDR1 LNHNV and CDR2 YYDKDF (reference sequence). The CDR3 loop reads CATSRDLLTGRNEKLFF. CDR3 DNA sequence: TGTGCCACCAGCAGAGATCTACTGACAGGCCGGAATGAAAAACTGTTTTTT.

The gene calls are TRBV25-1 and TRBJ1-2; D gene uncertain. The germline V gene encodes CDR1 MGHDK and CDR2 SYGVNS. The CDR3 loop spans 14 amino acids. The ends were cut back, 0 bases at V and 2 bases at J, with 7 bases in the middle. The chain's CDR3 is CASSEYHRNYGYTF. CDR3 sequence (DNA): TGTGCCAGCAGTGAATATCACAGAAACTATGGCTACACCTTC.

The CDR3 DNA is TGCAGCGTTGAAGAAGGAGGGGTGGCCTATGGCTACACCTTC. It codes for CSVEEGGVAYGYTF. This chain connects TRBV29-1 to TRBJ1-2; tentative D call: TRBD1 (5 bases). In germline, CDR1 is SQVTM, CDR2 ANQGSEA. The CDR3 extends over 14 amino acids. The germline V and J ends were trimmed by 0 bases and 4 bases, with 12 bases remaining between them. Full variable domain (outside the CDR3, taken from reference TRBV29-1 and TRBJ1-2): SAVISQKPSRDICQRGTSLTIQCQVDSQVTMMFWYRQQPGQSLTLIATANQGSEATYESGFVIDKFPISRPNLTFSTLTVSNMSPEDSSIYLCSVEEGGVAYGYTFGSGTRLTVV.

The chain couples TRBV5-8 to TRBJ2-1; perhaps TRBD2 as D (6 bases). Germline CDR1 reads SGHTS; CDR2 reads YDEGEE. Trimming cost V 4 bases and J 12 bases, with 11 bases left between them. The CDR3 consists of 11 residues. CDR3 DNA: TGTGCCAGCAGCACGACTAGGACGCAGTTCTTC. This codes for CASSTTRTQFF.

The chain is built from TRBV11-3 and TRBJ2-7; the D is unclear. Germline V lookup: CDR1 SGHNT, CDR2 YENEEA. The length of the CDR3 is 14 residues. Trimming removed 5 bases from V and 1 base from J, with 12 bases in between. The CDR3, as DNA: TGTGCCAGCAGCCTAGGTGGCGGATCCTACGAGCAGTACTTC. As protein: CASSLGGGSYEQYF.

The gene calls are TRBV6-1 and TRBJ1-4, with 8 nucleotides matching TRBD1. V shed 0 bases, J shed 7 bases, and the junction held 7 bases outside the gene matches. This CDR3 has 16 amino acids. Germline V lookup: CDR1 MNHNS, CDR2 SASEGT. The CDR3 DNA reads as TGTGCCAGCAGTGAAGCTCGGACAGGGTTGGGTGAAAAACTGTTTTTT. Translated: CASSEARTGLGEKLFF.

J is TRBJ2-1 and V is TRBV10-2, with D tentatively TRBD1 (5 bases). V shed 0 bases and J shed 5 bases, with 8 bases lying between them. The CDR3 has 14 residues. CDR1 is WSHSY, CDR2 SAAADI, per germline. CDR3 loop: CASSESVGDNEQFF. The CDR3 DNA reads TGCGCCAGCAGTGAGTCAGTAGGGGACAATGAGCAGTTCTTC.

The chain joins TRBV2 to TRBJ1-4, with TRBD1 matching 8 bases. V shed 8 bases, J shed 14 bases, and the junction held 7 bases outside the gene matches. The CDR3 contains 11 residues. CDR1 SNHLY and CDR2 FYNNEI come from the germline V gene. CDR3 amino acids: CASRERQGLFF. CDR3 bases: TGTGCCAGCCGAGAGCGACAGGGGCTGTTTTTT.

The DNA for the CDR3 is TGTGCCAGCAGCGCCCGGACAGAGACCGGGGAGCTGTTTTTT. It encodes CASSARTETGELFF. The chain has TRBV9 and TRBJ2-2; a weak D match, TRBD1 (6 bases). The CDR3 has 14 amino acids. Trimming removed 3 bases at V and 5 bases at J, with 11 bases between. Per the germline V gene, CDR1 is SGDLS and CDR2 is YYNGEE.

The V and J genes are TRBV11-1 and TRBJ2-5; 9 nucleotides match TRBD1. The CDR3 covers 16 residues. The V gene end was trimmed by 0 bases and the J gene end by 4 bases; junction bases not matched to a gene: 6. Germline assignment: CDR1 SGHAT and CDR2 FQDESV (reference sequence). The CDR3 is CASSLAGTGSGETQYF. The CDR3 nucleotides read TGTGCCAGCAGCTTAGCTGGGACAGGGAGCGGAGAGACCCAGTACTTC.

This chain uses TRBV28 with TRBJ1-1; no clear D gene. CDR3 length: 13 amino acids. V gave up 6 bases and J gave up 7 bases, with 15 bases separating them. CDR1 is MDHEN, CDR2 SYDVKM, per germline. The CDR3 here is CASSLTEGREAFF. For the CDR3, the DNA is TGTGCCAGCAGCTTAACCGAGGGTCGTGAAGCTTTCTTT.

This clone was recorded once. The chain joins TRBV6-5 to TRBJ2-2; 7 bases map to TRBD1. The CDR3 sequence is 15 residues long. V lost 5 bases to trimming and J lost 5 bases; unmatched junction nucleotides: 8. Germline lookup yields CDR1 MNHEY and CDR2 SVGAGI. The CDR3 loop reads CASSTRQGWTGELFF. DNA of the CDR3: TGTGCCAGCAGTACCAGACAGGGCTGGACCGGGGAGCTGTTTTTT.